These T cell receptor beta chains were read from a single sample in a study of cytomegalovirus exposure and HLA in healthy donors. Sequencing was performed with immunoSEQ multiplex PCR; in TCRdb, only in-frame clones are kept and a portion is missing. Altogether 70,000 to 80,000 clones are present, approximately 95% being singletons, with the ten largest covering about 2.1%. Sequencing was done on a sample of PBMCs. The receptors were gathered from a woman under 30 in good health and CMV-seronegative. Each CDR3 is given with its conserved first and last residue. Each record gives: V gene, D gene, J gene, clone size, CDR3 DNA, CDR3 protein. A D gene is named only where the DNA matches it firmly. The size entry is marked missing in some rows and otherwise reads once, few, many or a size class.

TRBV28	TRBD2	TRBJ2-7	once	TGTGCCAGCGGAAAGAGCGGGAGGGTTTCCTACGAGCAGTACTTC	CASGKSGRVSYEQYF
TRBV10-3	TRBD1	TRBJ2-5	-	TGTGCCATCAGTGATGCCGCGACAGGGGAAGAGACCCAGTACTTC	CAISDAATGEETQYF
TRBV6-6	-	TRBJ1-1	-	TGTGCCAGCAGCAGCGACAGGCCAAATGAAGCTTTCTTT	CASSSDRPNEAFF
TRBV4-1	-	TRBJ1-2	-	TGCGCCAGCAGCCAAATAGCGGGTACCTATGGCTACACCTTC	CASSQIAGTYGYTF
TRBV29-1	TRBD1	TRBJ2-1	-	TGCAGCGTAGGACAGGGTTTCGGACAAGAGCAGTTCTTC	CSVGQGFGQEQFF
TRBV6-1	TRBD2	TRBJ2-2	few	TGTGCCAGCAACATGGGACTAGCGGACACCGGGGAGCTGTTTTTT	CASNMGLADTGELFF
TRBV6-6	TRBD1	TRBJ1-2	-	TGTGCCAGCAGTTCTTTTAGTGACAGGGAAAACTATGGCTACACCTTC	CASSSFSDRENYGYTF
TRBV7-8	TRBD1	TRBJ1-5	-	TGTGCCAGCAGCTTAGCGACAGGGGGCGAGTGGAGCAATCAGCCCCAGCATTTT	CASSLATGGEWSNQPQHF
TRBV11-2	-	TRBJ1-3	-	TGTGCCAGCAGCTTCCAGGACAGCGGAAACACCATATATTTT	CASSFQDSGNTIYF
TRBV28	TRBD1	TRBJ1-2	-	TGTGCCAGCAGTCCCAGGGGGTTGGCATATGGCTACACCTTC	CASSPRGLAYGYTF
TRBV7-9	TRBD2	TRBJ2-7	-	TGTGCCAGCAGCTCAAAACTAGCGGGACCCTCCTACGAGCAGTACTTC	CASSSKLAGPSYEQYF
TRBV6-1	-	TRBJ1-4	-	TGTGCCAGCAGTGGACAGGCGGGTTGGGAAAAACTGTTTTTT	CASSGQAGWEKLFF
TRBV10-3	-	TRBJ2-1	-	TGTGCCATCAGTAAAACAGATATTGACAATGAGCAGTTCTTC	CAISKTDIDNEQFF
TRBV19	-	TRBJ1-5	few	TGTGCCAGTAGTGTACAGAGAGGCAATCAGCCCCAGCATTTT	CASSVQRGNQPQHF
TRBV4-2	TRBD2	TRBJ2-7	-	TGTGCCAGCAGCCAAGATTGGGGGGGCGAGCAGTACTTC	CASSQDWGGEQYF
TRBV27	-	TRBJ2-3	-	TGTGCCAGCAGTTTAAGCTGGACATCCACAGATACGCAGTATTTT	CASSLSWTSTDTQYF
TRBV9	TRBD1	TRBJ2-1	-	TGTGCCAGCAGCGTAATACCGGGACAGGGGTCCGGCTCCTACAATGAGCAGTTCTTC	CASSVIPGQGSGSYNEQFF
TRBV19	TRBD2	TRBJ2-1	-	TGTGCCAGTAGTATAGTTGGGGGACTAGCGTCTTACAATGAGCAGTTCTTC	CASSIVGGLASYNEQFF
TRBV7-2	-	TRBJ2-7	-	TGTGCCAGCAGCTTAAGTGGGGTGGGGAGCTCCTACGAGCAGTACTTC	CASSLSGVGSSYEQYF
TRBV12-1	-	TRBJ2-7	-	TGTGCCAGCAGCTTGACGGGTCGGGTAGTCCTATTATGCTACGAGCAGTACTTC	CASSLTGRVVLLCYEQYF
TRBV10-3	-	TRBJ2-2	-	TGTGCCATCAGTGAAACTAGTCCCGGGGAGCTGTTTTTT	CAISETSPGELFF
TRBV15	TRBD1	TRBJ2-7	once	TGTGCCACCAGCAGAGACAGACCGGACAGGGTCCTCATAAATTCCTACGAGCAGTACTTC	CATSRDRPDRVLINSYEQYF
TRBV4-1	-	TRBJ1-2	-	TGCGCCAGCAGCCACCACAGGGAAAACTATGGCTACACCTTC	CASSHHRENYGYTF
TRBV11-2	-	TRBJ2-2	-	TGTGCCAGCAGCTTACCGGTGACAGCATACACCGGGGAGCTGTTTTTT	CASSLPVTAYTGELFF
TRBV29-1	-	TRBJ2-7	-	TGCAGCGTGGAAGTCTCCGGACAGCGCGGTAAAAACTACGAGCAGTACTTC	CSVEVSGQRGKNYEQYF
TRBV5-1	-	TRBJ1-6	-	TGCGCCAGCAGCTTGGCGGGGAGATCACCCCTCCACTTT	CASSLAGRSPLHF
TRBV5-4	-	TRBJ1-1	-	TGTGCCAGCAGCTTGGCCCGGAGGGGGAACACTGAAGCTTTCTTT	CASSLARRGNTEAFF
TRBV6-5	TRBD1	TRBJ1-4	-	TGTGCCAGCAGTTATCGAACAGGGGGAAGAGAAAAACTGTTTTTT	CASSYRTGGREKLFF
TRBV27	TRBD1	TRBJ1-5	-	TGTGCCAGCAGTCCCCATACAGGGGTCCCCTATCAGCCCCAGCATTTT	CASSPHTGVPYQPQHF
TRBV30	-	TRBJ2-7	-	TGTGCCTGGAGTGTACAGGAAGGGCTTGACGAGCAGTACTTC	CAWSVQEGLDEQYF
TRBV2	-	TRBJ2-3	-	TGTGCCAGCAGTGCCTTCAGGGTTGGGGCGACAGATACGCAGTATTTT	CASSAFRVGATDTQYF
TRBV10-2	-	TRBJ1-2	-	TGCGCCAGCATGAATACCGGGAAGCAATCTTATGGCTACACCTTC	CASMNTGKQSYGYTF
TRBV18	-	TRBJ1-2	-	TGTGCCAGCTCATCAGGGTTTTCCTATGGCTACACCTTC	CASSSGFSYGYTF
TRBV28	TRBD1	TRBJ1-5	-	TGTGCCAGCAGCCCGGGACAGGGGGTCAGTCAGCCCCAGCATTTT	CASSPGQGVSQPQHF
TRBV11-2	-	TRBJ1-5	-	TGTGCCAGCAGCTCCCTCCTTGAGGGTGCAAATCAGCCCCAGCATTTT	CASSSLLEGANQPQHF
TRBV2	-	TRBJ1-5	-	TGTGCCAGCAGTGAAGCGACAGGAGGCAGGCCCCAGCATTTT	CASSEATGGRPQHF
TRBV19	-	TRBJ1-1	-	TGTGCCAGTAGTCCCCCCAGGGGCCGCCTTGAAGCTTTCTTT	CASSPPRGRLEAFF
TRBV18	-	TRBJ1-5	-	TGTGCCAGCTCACCGGGGCGGAGCAATCAGCCCCAGCATTTT	CASSPGRSNQPQHF
TRBV5-5	TRBD1	TRBJ2-7	-	TGTGCCAGCAGCCCGGGACAGAGCCCCAAGGAGTACTTC	CASSPGQSPKEYF
TRBV11-3	TRBD2	TRBJ2-1	-	TGTGCCAGCAGCTTAGGCGGGAGGGTTTCCGTCGATGAGCAGTTCTTC	CASSLGGRVSVDEQFF
TRBV19	-	TRBJ2-7	-	TGTGCCAGTAGTTTCGTGGGGGGCGAGCAGTACTTC	CASSFVGGEQYF